This is a list of T cell receptor beta chains from one sample in a study of OX40 agonist ivuxolimab in advanced cancers. TCRdb's table, derived via immunoSEQ multiplex PCR, lists solely in-frame clones and lacks some. The profile shows 65,000 to 70,000 clones, over 60% of them singletons. This specimen was CD4+ or CD8+ T cells sorted from blood, taken in a trial of the OX40 agonist ivuxolimab. These receptors were taken from an adult with an advanced solid tumor such as melanoma, head and neck, liver or kidney cancer. CDR3s include the opening cysteine and the closing phenylalanine or tryptophan. Fields, in order: V gene, J gene, D gene, clone size, CDR3 DNA, CDR3 protein. The D gene is left open where the match is weak. Only part of the rows carry a size: once, few, many, or a class if the clone is expanded.

>TRBV14|TRBJ2-7|NA|few
TGTGCCAGCAGCGATGGACAGCGAGGGCCCTACGAGCAGTACTTC
CASSDGQRGPYEQYF
>TRBV5-1|TRBJ1-1|NA|NA
TGCGCCAGCAGCTTGGCCCCTGGGACACCGAACACTGAAGCTTTCTTT
CASSLAPGTPNTEAFF
>TRBV18|TRBJ2-2|TRBD1|NA
TGTGCCAGCTCACCTCCAATAGGGACAGGGCACACCGGGGAGCTGTTTTTT
CASSPPIGTGHTGELFF
>TRBV14|TRBJ2-5|NA|NA
TGTGCCAGCAGCTCTCAGAGGGAGACCCAGTACTTC
CASSSQRETQYF
>TRBV11-1|TRBJ2-1|TRBD1|NA
TGTGCCAGCAGCTCACGGGACAGGGGGTTTTCCTACAATGAGCAGTTCTTC
CASSSRDRGFSYNEQFF
>TRBV6-6|TRBJ1-4|NA|few
TGTGCCAGCACTATCGAAGGTGAAAAACTGTTTTTT
CASTIEGEKLFF
>TRBV11-2|TRBJ2-6|NA|NA
TGTGCCAGCAGCCCGATAAACTCTGGGGCCAACGTCCTGACTTTC
CASSPINSGANVLTF
>TRBV29-1|TRBJ1-4|NA|few
TGCAGCGTTGGCAGGGGCAAAGCTAATGAAAAACTGTTTTTT
CSVGRGKANEKLFF
>TRBV5-5|TRBJ1-1|TRBD1|NA
TGTGCCAGCAGCTTGTCAGGGGGCTTCACTGAAGCTTTCTTT
CASSLSGGFTEAFF
>TRBV30|TRBJ2-7|TRBD1|NA
TGTGCCTGGAGCACGACAGGGAACGAGCAGTACTTC
CAWSTTGNEQYF
>TRBV14|TRBJ2-7|TRBD2|NA
TGTGCCAGCAGCCAAGGAGGAACACTAGCGAAACAGTACTTC
CASSQGGTLAKQYF
>TRBV18|TRBJ2-7|NA|few
TGTGCCAGCTCACCCAACGGCGCCGACGAGCAGTACTTC
CASSPNGADEQYF
>TRBV5-1|TRBJ2-5|TRBD2|once
TGCGCCAGCACCTTGGGACTAGCGGGAGGGCGTGCTTGGGAGACCCAGTACTTC
CASTLGLAGGRAWETQYF
>TRBV7-9|TRBJ2-5|NA|NA
TGTGCCAGCAGCCGGGGCCCTAAAGAGACCCAGTACTTC
CASSRGPKETQYF
>TRBV15|TRBJ1-2|NA|NA
TGTGCCACCAGCAGAGGGGCCAGGGGCGGCTATGGCTACACCTTC
CATSRGARGGYGYTF
>TRBV6-6|TRBJ2-1|TRBD2|NA
TGTGCCAGCAGTTACGGTGGGCGGGGGGGATACAATGAGCAGTTCTTC
CASSYGGRGGYNEQFF
>TRBV5-5|TRBJ2-1|NA|NA
TGTGCCAGCAGCTTGGCCGGGGCAGCTTACAATGAGCAGTTCTTC
CASSLAGAAYNEQFF
>TRBV14|TRBJ2-3|NA|NA
TGTGCCAGCAGCAGGACCCACCCTAGTTGGGCAGATACGCAGTATTTT
CASSRTHPSWADTQYF
>TRBV14|TRBJ2-7|NA|NA
TGTGCCAGCAGTGTACGGGAGCAGAACGAGCAGTACTTC
CASSVREQNEQYF
>TRBV15|TRBJ2-5|NA|NA
TGTGCCACTAGCTTGCTCCAAGAGACCCAGTACTTC
CATSLLQETQYF
>TRBV28|TRBJ1-5|NA|medium-sized
TGTGCCAGCAGAAGCCTCGACCTACCCCAGCATTTT
CASRSLDLPQHF
>TRBV18|TRBJ2-5|NA|NA
TGTGCCAGCTCACATGGGCAAGGGGGTATAGAGACCCAGTACTTC
CASSHGQGGIETQYF
>TRBV5-6|TRBJ2-7|NA|NA
TGTGCCAGCAGCCCGGACAAGACCTACGAGCAGTACTTC
CASSPDKTYEQYF
>TRBV28|TRBJ2-7|TRBD1|NA
TGTGCCAGCATCTCCGCCGGGACAGCCTACGAGCAGTACTTC
CASISAGTAYEQYF
>TRBV7-9|TRBJ2-7|NA|NA
TGTGCCAGCAGCTTCCGGACAGATGCCTACGAGCAGTACTTC
CASSFRTDAYEQYF
>TRBV19|TRBJ1-1|TRBD1|NA
TGTGCCAGTAATTCAGGGGGCGACGCTGAAGCTTTCTTT
CASNSGGDAEAFF
>TRBV6-6|TRBJ1-1|NA|NA
TGTGCCAGCAGTCTAAATCGGGCTGAAGCTTTCTTT
CASSLNRAEAFF
>TRBV5-1|TRBJ1-3|TRBD1|NA
TGCGCCAGCAGCTTGAGGGGTGGACAGGGGTATTCTGGAAACACCATATATTTT
CASSLRGGQGYSGNTIYF
>TRBV12-5|TRBJ2-7|NA|once
TGTGCTAGTGATCCGGACGGTAGACCCTACGAGCAGTACTTC
CASDPDGRPYEQYF
>TRBV5-1|TRBJ2-7|TRBD1|NA
TGCGCCAGCAGCTCCAGGGGGCGAGGGACCTCCTACGAGCAGTACTTC
CASSSRGRGTSYEQYF
>TRBV6-4|TRBJ2-1|NA|NA
TGTGCCAGCAGCCAGGGAAATGAGCAGTTCTTC
CASSQGNEQFF
>TRBV5-1|TRBJ2-3|TRBD1|NA
TGCGCCAGCAGCTGGGGGGACAGGGAGTGGACAGATACGCAGTATTTT
CASSWGDREWTDTQYF
>TRBV6-1|TRBJ2-7|TRBD1|few
TGTGCCAGCAGTGAAGCGGGACAGGGCTACGAGCAGTACTTC
CASSEAGQGYEQYF
>TRBV2|TRBJ2-7|NA|NA
TGTGCCAGCAGTGCAGGGCGCGAGCAGTACTTC
CASSAGREQYF
>TRBV5-1|TRBJ2-7|TRBD2|once
TGCGCCAGCAGCTTCGGACTAGCGGGATACGAGCAGTACTTC
CASSFGLAGYEQYF
>TRBV28|TRBJ2-7|TRBD1|NA
TGTGCCAGCAGCCGGGCCGGGACAGGGGGCGCCGAGCAGTACTTC
CASSRAGTGGAEQYF
>TRBV15|TRBJ1-4|NA|NA
TGTGCCACCAGCTCCCACTTACAGGGACTCCCGCGAGATGAAAAACTGTTTTTT
CATSSHLQGLPRDEKLFF
>TRBV29-1|TRBJ1-4|NA|NA
TGCAGCGTTGAGCCAGGGCCTGATGAAAAACTGTTTTTT
CSVEPGPDEKLFF
>TRBV6-4|TRBJ1-1|NA|NA
TGTGCCAGCAGTGCACAGGGTGGAACTGAAGCTTTCTTT
CASSAQGGTEAFF
>TRBV27|TRBJ2-1|TRBD2|once
TGTGCCAGCAGTTCTCAACCGGGACTAGCAATGAGTGAGCAGTTCTTC
CASSSQPGLAMSEQFF
>TRBV5-6|TRBJ2-2|NA|few
TGTGCCAGCAGCTCACCCTTAGACACGGGGAACACCGGGGAGCTGTTTTTT
CASSSPLDTGNTGELFF
>TRBV19|TRBJ2-7|NA|NA
TGTGCCAGTAGTCTTAGGGTGGCGGGAAGAGCGCTCGACGAGCAGTACTTC
CASSLRVAGRALDEQYF
>TRBV5-1|TRBJ1-1|TRBD1|few
TGCGCCAGCAGCCTTGGGACAGTGAACACTGAAGCTTTCTTT
CASSLGTVNTEAFF
>TRBV27|TRBJ2-2|TRBD2|NA
TGTGCCAGCAGTTTACGAGGATCGGGACTAGCGGGGGCCGAAGCCACCGGGGAGCTGTTTTTT
CASSLRGSGLAGAEATGELFF
>TRBV6-1|TRBJ2-2|NA|once
TGTGCCAGCAAACTAGCATCGACCGGGGAGCTGTTTTTT
CASKLASTGELFF
>TRBV27|TRBJ2-1|NA|NA
TGTGCCAGCAGTCCCCTACAAGGGGGACCCTACAATGAGCAGTTCTTC
CASSPLQGGPYNEQFF
>TRBV7-2|TRBJ2-7|TRBD2|NA
TGTGCCAGCAGCACGCGGACTAGCGGGACCTACGAGCAGTACTTC
CASSTRTSGTYEQYF
>TRBV6-5|TRBJ1-4|NA|few
TGTGCCAGTCAGGAGACCAGGGCCGAAAAACTGTTTTTT
CASQETRAEKLFF
>TRBV6-1|TRBJ1-1|NA|NA
TGTGCCAGCAGCCACCCCGGTGGGACTGAAGCTTTCTTT
CASSHPGGTEAFF
>TRBV5-1|TRBJ1-2|NA|NA
TGCGCCAGCAGCTTGGAACGGGGATCCTATGGCTACACCTTC
CASSLERGSYGYTF
>TRBV6-5|TRBJ2-3|NA|NA
TGTGCCAGCAGCATGGACAGCACAGATACGCAGTATTTT
CASSMDSTDTQYF
>TRBV5-1|TRBJ2-3|NA|NA
TGCGCCAGCAGCTTGGAGACAGATACGCAGTATTTT
CASSLETDTQYF
>TRBV4-1|TRBJ1-3|NA|few
TGCGCCAGCAGCCGCGGGGGTGGGGGCCTCTCTGGAAACACCATATATTTT
CASSRGGGGLSGNTIYF